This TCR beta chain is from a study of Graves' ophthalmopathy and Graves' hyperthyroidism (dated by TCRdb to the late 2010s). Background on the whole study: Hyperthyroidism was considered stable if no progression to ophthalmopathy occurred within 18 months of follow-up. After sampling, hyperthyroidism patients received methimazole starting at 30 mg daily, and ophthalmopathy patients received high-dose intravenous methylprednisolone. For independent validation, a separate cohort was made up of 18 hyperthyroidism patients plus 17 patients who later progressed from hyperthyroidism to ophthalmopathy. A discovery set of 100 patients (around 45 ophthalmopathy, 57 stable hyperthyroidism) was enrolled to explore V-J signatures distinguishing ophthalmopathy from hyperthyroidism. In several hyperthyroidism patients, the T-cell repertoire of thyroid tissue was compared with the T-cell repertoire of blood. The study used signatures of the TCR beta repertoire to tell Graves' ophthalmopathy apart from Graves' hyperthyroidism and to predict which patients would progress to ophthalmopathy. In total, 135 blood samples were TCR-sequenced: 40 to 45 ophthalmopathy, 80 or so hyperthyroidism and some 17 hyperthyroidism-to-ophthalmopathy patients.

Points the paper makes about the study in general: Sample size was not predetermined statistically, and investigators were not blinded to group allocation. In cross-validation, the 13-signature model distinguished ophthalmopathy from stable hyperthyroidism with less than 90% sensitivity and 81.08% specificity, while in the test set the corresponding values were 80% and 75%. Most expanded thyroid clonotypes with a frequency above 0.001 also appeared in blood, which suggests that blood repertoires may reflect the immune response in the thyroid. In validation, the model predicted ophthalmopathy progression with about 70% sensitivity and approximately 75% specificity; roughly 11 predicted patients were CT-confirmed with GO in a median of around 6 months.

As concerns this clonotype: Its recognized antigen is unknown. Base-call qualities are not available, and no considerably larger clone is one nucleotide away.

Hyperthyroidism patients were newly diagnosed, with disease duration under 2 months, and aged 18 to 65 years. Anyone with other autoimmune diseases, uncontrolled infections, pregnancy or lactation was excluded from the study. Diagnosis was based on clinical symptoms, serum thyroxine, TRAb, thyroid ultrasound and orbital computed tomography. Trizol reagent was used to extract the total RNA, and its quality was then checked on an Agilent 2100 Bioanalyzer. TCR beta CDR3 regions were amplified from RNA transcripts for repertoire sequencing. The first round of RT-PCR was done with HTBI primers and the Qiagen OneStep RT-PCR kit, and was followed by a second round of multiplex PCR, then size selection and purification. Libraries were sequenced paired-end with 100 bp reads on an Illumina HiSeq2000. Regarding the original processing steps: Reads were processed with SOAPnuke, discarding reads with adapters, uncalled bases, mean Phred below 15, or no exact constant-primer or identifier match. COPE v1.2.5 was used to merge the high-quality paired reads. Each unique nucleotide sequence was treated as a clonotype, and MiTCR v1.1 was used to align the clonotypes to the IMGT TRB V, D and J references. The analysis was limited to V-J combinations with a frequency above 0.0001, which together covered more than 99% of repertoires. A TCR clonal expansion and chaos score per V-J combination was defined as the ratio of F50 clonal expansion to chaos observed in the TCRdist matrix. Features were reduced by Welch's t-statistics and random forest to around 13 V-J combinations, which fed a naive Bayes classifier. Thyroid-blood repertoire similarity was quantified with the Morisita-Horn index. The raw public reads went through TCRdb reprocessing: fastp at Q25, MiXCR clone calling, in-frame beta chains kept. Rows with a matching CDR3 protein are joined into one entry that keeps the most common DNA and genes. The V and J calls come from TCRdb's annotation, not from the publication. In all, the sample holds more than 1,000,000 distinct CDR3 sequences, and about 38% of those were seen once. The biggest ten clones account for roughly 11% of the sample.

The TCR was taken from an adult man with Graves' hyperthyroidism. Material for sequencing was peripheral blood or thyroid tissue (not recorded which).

DNA sequence: TGTGCCAGCACCCAAGGGGAAGGAGCTTTCTTT. It codes for CASTQGEGAFF. Recombination joined TRBV12-3 or TRBV12-4 with TRBJ1-1; D gene: possibly TRBD1, on 5 matching bases. The CDR3 starts with the cysteine, ends with the phenylalanine, and has 11 residues. Solely the CDR3 DNA is kept, with 33 bases framed from the first base. The junction carries 13 bases between V and J, which are trimmed by 7 bases and 10 bases respectively.